Each of the 16 T cell receptor beta chains below was sequenced from the same sample in a study of human T cells and chemical hapten exposure. Using its own MiXCR run on the RACE reads, TCRdb lists one record per CDR3 protein. Here the sample spans tens of thousands of distinct CDR3 sequences, around 9.8% being singletons. Time point specified: patch test 1, 2 weeks after DPC sensitization. Treatment: therapeutic diphenylcyclopropenone sensitization with weekly scalp DPC. The sequences come from whole blood, collected in connection with sensitization to the hapten diphenylcyclopropenone (DPC). These receptors were obtained from a woman aged 40 to 50 with alopecia areata. Some clones in this sample may be carry-over from other donors' samples.

This clonotype was observed a single time. The chain uses TRBV5-1 and TRBJ1-1; D may be TRBD1 (6 bases). This CDR3 comprises 16 residues. V dropped 3 bases and J dropped 8 bases, with 23 bases sitting between them. Germline CDR1 is SGHRS and CDR2 is YFSETQ. CDR3 loop: CASSSDPNRVQSEAFF. CDR3 DNA: TGCGCCAGCAGCTCCGACCCTAACAGGGTTCAATCAGAAGCTTTCTTT. The whole variable domain, filled in from reference TRBV5-1 and TRBJ1-1, reads KAGVTQTPRYLIKTRGQQVTLSCSPISGHRSVSWYQQTPGQGLQFLFEYFSETQRNKGNFPGRFSGRQFSNSRSEMNVSTLELGDSALYLCASSSDPNRVQSEAFFGQGTRLTVV.

This clonotype was observed many times. CDR3 region: CASSFGKPHEQFF. The CDR3, as DNA: TGTGCCAGCAGTTTCGGCAAACCCCATGAGCAGTTCTTC. J is TRBJ2-1 and V is TRBV12-3 or TRBV12-4; D is unclear. Trimming pared 3 bases from V and 8 bases from J, leaving 11 bases between. The CDR3 is 13 residues long.

This clonotype came up a few times. This sequence joins TRBV18 and TRBJ2-7, with 9 positions matching TRBD1. Germline V CDR1 and CDR2: KGHSH, LQKENI. V gave up 0 bases and J gave up 4 bases; unmatched junction bases: 7. This CDR3 spans 16 amino acids. The CDR3 loop reads CASSPPGQGIAYEQYF. In DNA form, the CDR3 reads TGTGCCAGCTCACCACCTGGACAGGGGATTGCTTACGAGCAGTACTTC. The full variable domain, completed using reference TRBV18 and TRBJ2-7, is NAGVMQNPRHLVRRRGQEARLRCSPMKGHSHVYWYRQLPEEGLKFMVYLQKENIIDESGMPKERFSAEFPKEGPSILRIQQVVRGDSAAYFCASSPPGQGIAYEQYFGPGTRLTVT.

The J gene is TRBJ2-5, the V gene TRBV28, with 7 bases fitting TRBD1. J lost 6 bases, V lost 11 bases, and 15 bases had no gene match. There are 14 residues in the CDR3. Germline V gene lookup returns CDR1 MDHEN and CDR2 SYDVKM. Here the CDR3 DNA reads TGTGCCTCAACCAGCAGGGGGACAATCCAGACCCAGTACTTC. Translation gives CASTSRGTIQTQYF.

This clonotype was recorded many times. The CDR3 here is CASRQGTGETGELFF. Written as DNA, the CDR3 is TGTGCCAGCCGTCAGGGGACAGGGGAAACCGGGGAGCTGTTTTTT. The chain links TRBV6-2 or TRBV6-3 to TRBJ2-2; 10 nucleotides align to TRBD1. CDR1 is MNHEY and CDR2 is SVGEGT in the germline V gene. This CDR3 has 15 residues. The J segment lost 5 bases and the V segment lost 8 bases, leaving 8 bases of the junction unmatched.

The gene calls are TRBV11-2 and TRBJ2-7; D may be TRBD1 or TRBD2 (5 bases each). Trimming pared 4 bases from V and 1 base from J, leaving 26 bases between. The CDR3 extends over 19 amino acids. Germline V gene data show CDR1 as SGHAT and CDR2 as FQNNGV. The CDR3 DNA follows: TGTGCCAGCAGCTCCATAGGCCAGGCCTTCTCCGAGGGGTCCTACGAGCAGTACTTC. Translating it yields CASSSIGQAFSEGSYEQYF.

This clonotype appeared many times. V and J are TRBV5-6 and TRBJ2-4; D call uncertain. Trimming took off 4 bases at V and 0 bases at J, with 5 bases between the two ends. The CDR3 runs 13 residues. Germline V gives CDR1 SGHDT, CDR2 YYEEEE. CDR3 in amino acids: CASSGLAKNIQYF. The CDR3 coding sequence is TGTGCCAGCAGCGGCCTAGCCAAAAACATTCAGTACTTC.

In its sample, this clonotype was seen many times. The chain combines TRBV11-2 with TRBJ2-5, with unresolved D. The V gene's germline CDR1 is SGHAT and CDR2 FQNNGV. CDR3 length equals 11 residues. Trimming removed 3 bases at V and 7 bases at J, with 6 bases between. CDR3 nucleotide sequence: TGTGCCAGCAGCTTTCGGTTGACCCAGTACTTC. Protein: CASSFRLTQYF.

The chain has TRBV7-2 and TRBJ1-1; D is perhaps TRBD1 (6 bases). Germline V lookup: CDR1 SGHTA, CDR2 FQGNSA. The CDR3 sequence is 15 residues long. V lost 4 bases, J lost 0 bases, and 12 bases lay in between. The CDR3 loop is CASSSWDKMNTEAFF. Written as DNA, the CDR3 is TGTGCCAGCAGCTCGTGGGACAAGATGAACACTGAAGCTTTCTTT.

This clonotype was picked up many times. V gene TRBV19 combines with J gene TRBJ1-5; D may be TRBD1 (5 bases). The germline gives CDR1 LNHDA, CDR2 SQIVND (reference sequence). Deletions cut 4 bases from V and 1 base from J, with 11 bases between. The CDR3 has 15 residues. In DNA form, the CDR3 reads TGTGCCAGTAGTACCCGGGACGGCAGCAATCAGCCCCAGCATTTT. It codes for CASSTRDGSNQPQHF. Supplemented by reference TRBV19 and TRBJ1-5, the full variable domain reads DGGITQSPKYLFRKEGQNVTLSCEQNLNHDAMYWYRQDPGQGLRLIYYSQIVNDFQKGDIAEGYSVSREKKESFPLTVTSAQKNPTAFYLCASSTRDGSNQPQHFGDGTRLSIL.

This clonotype was recorded many times. The CDR3 region has the DNA TGTGCCAGCGTGACAGGGAACACCGGGGAGCTGTTTTTT. Translated, it gives CASVTGNTGELFF. This chain links TRBV28 with TRBJ2-2, with D possibly TRBD1 on 6 matching bases. Germline V gene lookup returns CDR1 MDHEN and CDR2 SYDVKM. The CDR3 totals 13 residues. The V end was cut by 8 bases, the J end by 1 base, with 8 bases between.

This clonotype was recorded many times. The chain employs TRBV13 and TRBJ1-6; unclear D gene. With 0 bases removed from V and 0 bases from J, the gap between germline ends came to 6 bases. Looked up from germline, CDR1 is PRHDT and CDR2 is FYEKMQ (reference sequence). This CDR3 is built from 16 residues. The CDR3 protein is CASSLGWASYNSPLHF. The CDR3 nucleotides read TGTGCCAGCAGCTTAGGGTGGGCCTCCTATAATTCACCCCTCCACTTT.

Worth noting for this clonotype: A much larger clone lies a single base off, so this may be a read error. V gene TRBV5-5 combines with J gene TRBJ2-5, with D hard to call. Germline V lookup: CDR1 SGHKS, CDR2 YYEKEE (reference sequence). The CDR3 has 14 residues. Trimming removed 5 bases at V and 0 bases at J, with 11 bases between. CDR3 protein: CASRSNGYQETQYF. CDR3 bases: TGTGCCAGCAGATCCAACGGGTACCAAGAGACCCAGTACTTC.

V is TRBV7-9 and J is TRBJ2-4, with 14 positions matching TRBD2. Looked up from germline, CDR1 is SEHNR and CDR2 is FQNEAQ (reference sequence). CDR3 length: 15 residues. Written as DNA, the CDR3 is TGTGCGGGGGGACTAGCGGGGGTTGCCAAAAACATTCAGTACTTC. Encoded protein: CAGGLAGVAKNIQYF. The full variable domain, with the rest looked up from reference TRBV7-9 and TRBJ2-4, is DTGVSQNPRHKITKRGQNVTFRCDPISEHNRLYWYRQTLGQGPEFLTYFQNEAQLEKSRLLSDRFSAERPKGSFSTLEIQRTEQGDSAMYLCAGGLAGVAKNIQYFGAGTRLSVL.

This clonotype occurred many times. CDR3 sequence (DNA): TGCGCCAGCAGCCAAGTTGCCCGGGACAGGGCCGTTTACGAGCAGTACTTC. This encodes CASSQVARDRAVYEQYF. The chain carries TRBV4-1 and TRBJ2-7; TRBD1 agrees at 9 bases. This CDR3 is 17 amino acids long. Germline CDR1 reads MGHRA; CDR2 reads YSYEKL. The ends lost 1 base at V and 4 bases at J; junction bases unmatched: 11.

The table lists this clonotype with a few counts. The chain is built from TRBV20-1 and TRBJ1-5; D is possibly TRBD1 (5 bases). CDR1 is DFQATT, CDR2 SNEGSKA, per germline (reference sequence). V dropped 0 bases and J dropped 9 bases, with 12 bases sitting between them. The CDR3 extends over 13 amino acids. The DNA for the CDR3 is TGCAGTGCTAGAGAGACAGTTCGGGGGCCCCAGCATTTT. Translated, it gives CSARETVRGPQHF.